These T cell receptor beta chains were read from a single sample in a study of T-cell memory formation after mild COVID-19. TCRdb re-analysed the 5' RACE reads in MiXCR, keeping a single row per CDR3 protein. The table lists roughly 130,000 distinct CDR3 sequences, about 18% of them singletons. The sequenced sample consisted of PBMCs or a T cell subset sorted from them (not recorded which). The receptors were sampled from a man younger than 35 who had mild COVID-19 (a few samples of this study predate the infection). Cell type and time point are not known. Each CDR3 is given with its conserved first and last residue. The D gene is left open where the match is weak. Clone size is not always given. Where it is, it says once, few, many or a class for expanded clones.

- TRBJ1-6 TRBV27 - TGTGCCAGTAGGGGAAGTCTGTCACCCCTCCACTTT CASRGSLSPLHF
- TRBJ1-6 TRBV5-1 - TGCGCCAGCAGCTTGGACCTGCCTTCACCCCTCCACTTT CASSLDLPSPLHF
few TRBJ1-2 TRBV6-2/TRBV6-3 - TGTGCCAGCAAAGAACATGGCTATCTGGACTATGGCTACACCTTC CASKEHGYLDYGYTF
- TRBJ2-7 TRBV7-2 - TGTGCCAGCAGCGACCAGGCCAGTCTGTACGAGCAGTACTTC CASSDQASLYEQYF
- TRBJ2-5 TRBV20-1 TRBD1 TGCAGTGCTTCCCGGGGACAGCTCGAGACCCAGTACTTC CSASRGQLETQYF
- TRBJ1-2 TRBV4-2 TRBD1 TGTGCCAGCAGCCAAGAGCAGGGGGCGGGCTATGGCTACACCTTC CASSQEQGAGYGYTF
few TRBJ1-6 TRBV28 - TGTGCCAGCAGTTTAAACACAGGACGTAATTCACCCCTCCACTTT CASSLNTGRNSPLHF
few TRBJ2-3 TRBV2 - TGTGCCAGGGGCACCCAGGGGGGAAGGACAGATACGCAGTATTTT CARGTQGGRTDTQYF
few TRBJ2-5 TRBV4-3 - TGCGCCAGCAGCTCCGAGTTAGCCCTACCTCCAGAGACCCAGTACTTC CASSSELALPPETQYF
few TRBJ2-1 TRBV3-1 TRBD2 TGTGCCAGCAGCGTAAGCGGGGGGGCAGGCAATGAGCAGTTCTTC CASSVSGGAGNEQFF
- TRBJ2-7 TRBV3-1 TRBD2 TGTGCCAGCAGCCGAGGGACTAGCGGACCCTACGAGCAGTACTTC CASSRGTSGPYEQYF
few TRBJ2-5 TRBV5-1 - TGCGCCAGCAGCGGGCCAGGCGGTCGCGTACAGGAAGAGACCCAGTACTTC CASSGPGGRVQEETQYF
few TRBJ1-4 TRBV20-1 - TGCAGTGCTAGACAGGGCATAACTAATGAAAAACTGTTTTTT CSARQGITNEKLFF
few TRBJ2-1 TRBV14 TRBD2 TGTGCCAGAAGGACTAGGACGAGCTTCAATGAGCAGTTCTTC CARRTRTSFNEQFF
many TRBJ2-3 TRBV5-1 TRBD2 TGCGCCAGCAGCTTGAGCGGGGGGGCCGATATTACGCAGTATTTT CASSLSGGADITQYF
- TRBJ2-5 TRBV10-3 - TGTGCCATCAGTGAGTCCGTCAGGGGGGGAGAGACCCAGTACTTC CAISESVRGGETQYF
- TRBJ1-5 TRBV6-2/TRBV6-3 - TGTGCCAGCAGTTACGGGGCCTTCAATCAGCCCCAGCATTTT CASSYGAFNQPQHF
- TRBJ1-2 TRBV7-2 TRBD1 TGTGCCAGCACCTCAGGGGACAGGGTCTATGGCTACACCTTC CASTSGDRVYGYTF
- TRBJ2-5 TRBV5-1 - TGCGCCAGCAGCTCGTGGGAGGCGAAGGGGGCAGAGACCCAGTACTTC CASSSWEAKGAETQYF
- TRBJ2-3 TRBV11-1 TRBD1 TGTGCCAGCAGCTTATCTACAGGGGGGAGCACAGATACGCAGTATTTT CASSLSTGGSTDTQYF
- TRBJ1-2 TRBV6-1 - TGTGCCAGCAGTGCTCTCCGGGGGAACGGCTATGGCTACACCTTC CASSALRGNGYGYTF
few TRBJ2-2 TRBV20-1 - TGCAGTGCTCCCGATGACACCGGGGAGCTGTTTTTT CSAPDDTGELFF
- TRBJ2-4 TRBV11-2 - TGTGCCAGCTCAAGCGGAATAGCCAAAAACATTCAGTACTTC CASSSGIAKNIQYF
- TRBJ1-5 TRBV6-2/TRBV6-3 - TGTGCCAGCAGTTATCTAATGATTCAGCCCCAGCATTTT CASSYLMIQPQHF
few TRBJ1-2 TRBV12-3/TRBV12-4 - TGTGCCAGCAGTAAAACAGAAGACCGTAACTATGGCTACACCTTC CASSKTEDRNYGYTF
few TRBJ2-4 TRBV2 - TGTGCCAGCAGTGAGGGCAGATTAGCCAAAAACATTCAGTACTTC CASSEGRLAKNIQYF
- TRBJ2-3 TRBV7-2 TRBD2 TGTGCCAGCAGCATTAGACTAGCGGGGGGGACAGATACGCAGTATTTT CASSIRLAGGTDTQYF
- TRBJ2-7 TRBV7-2 TRBD1 TGTGCCAGCAGCCCCGGGACAGGGACCTACGAGCAGTACTTC CASSPGTGTYEQYF
few TRBJ2-5 TRBV20-1 - TGCAGTGTCAATAAATTCCCCCCGACCCAGTACTTC CSVNKFPPTQYF
few TRBJ2-5 TRBV11-2 - TGTGCCAGCAGCCCAGGACCAGAAGAGACCCAGTACTTC CASSPGPEETQYF
- TRBJ1-3 TRBV6-5 - TGTGCCAGCAGGCAATCCCTAACAGTCTCTGGAAACACCATATATTTT CASRQSLTVSGNTIYF
few TRBJ2-3 TRBV7-7 - TGTGCTAGCAGCTCAGAACGTGAAGATACGCAGTATTTT CASSSEREDTQYF
- TRBJ1-2 TRBV6-5 TRBD1 TGTGCCAGCAGCCATCGAGGGACAGGGGGCGGTGGCTACACCTTC CASSHRGTGGGGYTF
- TRBJ1-2 TRBV7-9 - TGTGCCAGCCCCTTAGCGCCCGCCGGAGGCTACACCTTC CASPLAPAGGYTF
- TRBJ2-1 TRBV4-1 - TGCGCCAGCAGCCCACGCCGGACCGACAATGAGCAGTTCTTC CASSPRRTDNEQFF
- TRBJ2-2 TRBV28 - TGTGCCAGCAGTAGCCCCCCCGGTGCGGCCGGGGAGCTGTTTTTT CASSSPPGAAGELFF
- TRBJ2-7 TRBV3-1 TRBD2 TGTGCCAGCAGCCAATCCCCCGGACTAGCGGGTAGCGAGCAGTACTTC CASSQSPGLAGSEQYF
- TRBJ1-6 TRBV24-1 - TGTGCCACCAGTGATGAATACCCCGACTTATACTATAATTCACCCCTCCACTTT CATSDEYPDLYYNSPLHF
- TRBJ1-1 TRBV4-2 - TGTGCCAGCAGCCAAGAGGGACCCAGTCGGGCTTTCTTT CASSQEGPSRAFF
many TRBJ1-3 TRBV5-4 - TGTGCCAGCAGCTTGGCCCAGGGCAACACCATATATTTT CASSLAQGNTIYF
few TRBJ1-1 TRBV12-3/TRBV12-4 - TGTGCCAGCAGTTCACAAAGTGGGAACACTGAAGCTTTCTTT CASSSQSGNTEAFF
- TRBJ2-5 TRBV2 - TGTGCCAGCAGTAAAGGATCGGAGACCCAGTACTTC CASSKGSETQYF
- TRBJ2-7 TRBV7-9 - TGTGCCAGCAGCTTAGCGCAGGAAAGGGGCGAGCAGTACTTC CASSLAQERGEQYF
few TRBJ1-2 TRBV7-2 TRBD1 TGTGCCAGCAGCCTAGACAGGGACTATGGCTACACCTTC CASSLDRDYGYTF
few TRBJ1-5 TRBV12-3/TRBV12-4 - TGTGCCAGCAGTTTAAGGGTTAATCAGCCCCAGCATTTT CASSLRVNQPQHF
- TRBJ2-1 TRBV11-2 - TGTGCCAGCGGGTCCTACAATGAGCAGTTCTTC CASGSYNEQFF
- TRBJ2-1 TRBV7-7 TRBD2 TGTGCCAGCAGCTTAACCTGGGGGGGACAGCAGTTCTTC CASSLTWGGQQFF
- TRBJ2-3 TRBV7-3 - TGTGCCAGCAGCTCCCACAGATCGTCAGATACGCAGTATTTT CASSSHRSSDTQYF
medium-sized TRBJ2-6 TRBV20-1 - TGCAGTGCCCCAGAGACCTCTGGGGCCAACGTCCTGACTTTC CSAPETSGANVLTF
many TRBJ2-1 TRBV20-1 TRBD2 TGCAGTTCTTTAGCGGGGGGGGCCCAGATTGAGCAGTTCTTC CSSLAGGAQIEQFF
- TRBJ2-5 TRBV4-1 TRBD1 TGCGCCAGCAGCCAAGATTCCCAGGGGGTTTTGGGGACCCAGTACTTC CASSQDSQGVLGTQYF
- TRBJ2-3 TRBV15 TRBD2 TGTGCCACCAGCAGAGAGATTGGGGGGGGTACGCAGTATTTT CATSREIGGGTQYF
- TRBJ1-1 TRBV15 - TGTGCCACCAGAAAGGCAGAACTGAACACTGAAGCTTTCTTT CATRKAELNTEAFF
many TRBJ2-4 TRBV12-3/TRBV12-4 TRBD1 TGTGCCAGCAGTCTCTCGGGACAGGGAGGGGTCAACATTCAGTACTTC CASSLSGQGGVNIQYF
- TRBJ1-1 TRBV12-3/TRBV12-4 - TGTGCCAGCAGTTTGAGGAGCACTGAAGCTTTCTTT CASSLRSTEAFF
few TRBJ1-3 TRBV10-1 - TGCGCCAGCAGTGAAGATACAGCACCCTCTGGAAACACCATATATTTT CASSEDTAPSGNTIYF
many TRBJ2-1 TRBV7-2 TRBD2 TGTGCCAGCAGCCTGGGGGGGACTCCCCTTAACAATGAGCAGTTCTTC CASSLGGTPLNNEQFF
few TRBJ1-5 TRBV23-1 - TGCGCCAGCATTGGAAGGGGCGGTCAGCCCCAGCATTTT CASIGRGGQPQHF
few TRBJ1-1 TRBV15 - TGTGCCACCAGCAGGGATTGGGGGGAGGCTTTCTTT CATSRDWGEAFF
few TRBJ1-5 TRBV6-2/TRBV6-3 - TGTGCCAGCAGTCCCCCCTCGGAGGGTTTTCGCAATCAGCCCCAGCATTTT CASSPPSEGFRNQPQHF